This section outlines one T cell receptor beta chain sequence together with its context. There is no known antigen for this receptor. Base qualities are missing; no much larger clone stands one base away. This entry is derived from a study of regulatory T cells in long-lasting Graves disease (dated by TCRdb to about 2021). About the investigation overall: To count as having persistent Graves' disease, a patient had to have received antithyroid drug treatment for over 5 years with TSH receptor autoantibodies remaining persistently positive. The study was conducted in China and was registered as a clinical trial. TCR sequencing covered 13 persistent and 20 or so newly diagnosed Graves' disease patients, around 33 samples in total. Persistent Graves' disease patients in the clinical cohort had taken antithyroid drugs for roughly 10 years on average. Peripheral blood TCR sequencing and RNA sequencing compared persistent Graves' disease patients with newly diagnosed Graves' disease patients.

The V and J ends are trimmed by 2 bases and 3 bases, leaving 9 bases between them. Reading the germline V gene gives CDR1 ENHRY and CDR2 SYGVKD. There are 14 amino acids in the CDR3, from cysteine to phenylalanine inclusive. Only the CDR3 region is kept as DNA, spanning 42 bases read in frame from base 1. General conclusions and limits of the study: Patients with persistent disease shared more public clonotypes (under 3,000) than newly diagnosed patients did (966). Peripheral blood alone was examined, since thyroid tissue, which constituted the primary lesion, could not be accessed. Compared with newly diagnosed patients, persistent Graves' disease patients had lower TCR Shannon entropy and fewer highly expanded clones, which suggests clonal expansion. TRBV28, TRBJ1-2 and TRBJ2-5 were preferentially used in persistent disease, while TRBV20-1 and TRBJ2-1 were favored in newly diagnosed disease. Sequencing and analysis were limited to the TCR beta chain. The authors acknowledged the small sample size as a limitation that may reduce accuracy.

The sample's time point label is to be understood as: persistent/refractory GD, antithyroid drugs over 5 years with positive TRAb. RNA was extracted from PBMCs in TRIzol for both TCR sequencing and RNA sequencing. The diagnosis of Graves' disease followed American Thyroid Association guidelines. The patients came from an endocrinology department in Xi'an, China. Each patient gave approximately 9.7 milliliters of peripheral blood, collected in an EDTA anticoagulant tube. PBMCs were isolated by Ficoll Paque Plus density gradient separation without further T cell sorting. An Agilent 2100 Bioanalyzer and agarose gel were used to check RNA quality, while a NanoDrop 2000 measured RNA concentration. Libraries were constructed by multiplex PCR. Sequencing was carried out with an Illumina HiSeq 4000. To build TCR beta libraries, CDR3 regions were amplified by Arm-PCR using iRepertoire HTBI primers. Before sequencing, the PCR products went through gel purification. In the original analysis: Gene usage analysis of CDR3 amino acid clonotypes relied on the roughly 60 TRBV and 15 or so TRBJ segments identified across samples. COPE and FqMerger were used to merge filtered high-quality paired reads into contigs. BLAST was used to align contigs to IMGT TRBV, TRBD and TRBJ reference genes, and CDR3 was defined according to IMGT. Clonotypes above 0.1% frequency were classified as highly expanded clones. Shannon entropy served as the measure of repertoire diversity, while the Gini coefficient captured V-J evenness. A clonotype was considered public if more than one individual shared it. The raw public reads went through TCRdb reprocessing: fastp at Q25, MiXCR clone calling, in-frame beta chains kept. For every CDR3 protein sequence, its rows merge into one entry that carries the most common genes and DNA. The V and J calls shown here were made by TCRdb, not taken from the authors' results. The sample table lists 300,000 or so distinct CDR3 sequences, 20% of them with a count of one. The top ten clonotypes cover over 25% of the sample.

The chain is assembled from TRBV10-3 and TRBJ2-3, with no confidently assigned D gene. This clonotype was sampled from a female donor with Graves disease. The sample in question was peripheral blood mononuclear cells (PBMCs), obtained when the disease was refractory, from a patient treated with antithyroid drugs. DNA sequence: TGTGCCATCAGTGAGCAGGAGCAAACAGATACGCAGTATTTT. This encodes CAISEQEQTDTQYF.